A single sample gave rise to the 20 T cell receptor delta chains below, sequenced in a study of gamma-delta T cells after stem cell transplantation. TCRdb re-called clones from the RT-PCR reads via CATT. The sample gives 1,500 to 2,000 delta-chain clones, around 0.33% of which show up once; roughly 19% is in the top ten. Sequenced material: gamma-delta T cells. Receptors originate from a human donor. It is not recorded whose cells these are; they may come from a transplant donor.

This clone appeared a few times. This DNA's translation differs at residue 8 from TCRdb's protein, which comes from a much larger clone; a read error is likely, and the protein shown is translated from the DNA. V is TRDV2 and J is TRDJ1; the match to TRDD3 covers 7 bases. V dropped 0 bases and J dropped 5; count of bases not matched to a gene: 11. Germline assignment: CDR1 GEAIGNYY and CDR2 EKD. The CDR3 sequence is 16 residues long. The CDR3 coding sequence is TGTGCCTGTGACACCCTGGGGGGTAGAATTAAGGATAAACTCATCTTT. Its translation is CACDTLGGRIKDKLIF.

This clone was observed a handful of times. TCRdb's listed protein matches a much larger clone and diverges from this DNA's translation at residue 8, likely through a read error; the protein shown comes from the DNA. The DNA for the CDR3 is TGTGCCTGTGACCCGGTTAGAGGCTGGGGGACGACCGATAAACTCATCTTT. Amino acids: CACDPVRGWGTTDKLIF. The chain joins TRDV2 to TRDJ1; 8 bases fit TRDD3. Unmatched junction bases numbered 13, after V lost 3 bases and J lost 2 bases. The CDR3 spans 17 residues. Looked up from germline, CDR1 is GEAIGNYY and CDR2 is EKD.

This clone was picked up a small number of times. This chain connects TRDV2 to TRDJ1; 12 nucleotides agree with TRDD3. The CDR3 consists of 18 residues. Per germline, CDR1 GEAIGNYY and CDR2 EKD. V was pared by 1 base and J by 4 bases, with 12 bases of the junction left unmatched. This chain's CDR3 is CACDTVGSTGGYNDKLIF. CDR3 sequence (DNA): TGTGCCTGTGACACTGTGGGGAGTACTGGGGGATACAACGATAAACTCATCTTT.

As for this clone: This likely traces to a read error, being one base from a far larger clone. The chain uses TRDV2 and TRDJ1, with 12 bases that match TRDD3. V lost 3 bases and J lost 0; bases outside the gene matches: 10. The CDR3 extends over 18 amino acids. CDR1 and CDR2 (germline): GEAIGNYY, EKD. The CDR3 DNA follows: TGTGCCTGTGACCCACTGGGGGATACCCCCCCACACACCGATAAACTCATCTTT. It is translated as CACDPLGDTPPHTDKLIF.

This clone came up a few times. It may be a read error: a sequence one base away is much more abundant. The CDR3, as DNA: TGTGCCTGTGACACCGTGAAACTGGGGGATACGGTACCGTTCTTCGATAAACCCATCTTT. Translating gives CACDTVKLGDTVPFFDKPIF. V usage is TRDV2 and J usage is TRDJ1; 13 bases agree with TRDD3. The CDR3 spans 20 residues. The germline V gene has CDR1 GEAIGNYY and CDR2 EKD.

To note about this clone: A read error is the likely source, as a far larger clone sits one nucleotide away. This chain uses TRDV1 with TRDJ2; 12 bases are a match to TRDD3. The CDR3 has 24 residues. CDR1 is TSWWSYY and CDR2 is QGS in the germline V gene. The DNA of the CDR3 is TGTGCTCTTGGGGTGGGTACTGGGGGATACTCCCCTACCCTATTCCGCTATTTGACAGCACGACTCTTCTTT. It encodes CALGVGTGGYSPTLFRYLTARLFF.

This clone came up a few times. Being one base from a much bigger clone, this may be a read error. The identical CDR3 is also encoded by other nucleotide sequences in the sample. CDR3 DNA: TGTGCCTGCGACATACTGGGGGATACGGGGACCGATAAACTCATCTTT. Its protein is CACDILGDTGTDKLIF. The rearrangement links TRDV2 to TRDJ1; 13 bases align to TRDD3. The CDR3 length is 16 residues. Germline CDR1 GEAIGNYY, CDR2 EKD.

This clone was seen a handful of times. A far bigger clonotype differs at one base, so this is likely a read error. This sample also contains other DNA sequences that code for the same CDR3. The chain links TRDV2 to TRDJ3; possibly TRDD3 for D (6 bases). Trimming removed 1 base at V and 2 bases at J, with 14 bases between. This CDR3 region has 18 residues. The germline gives CDR1 GEAIGNYY, CDR2 EKD. The CDR3: CACDTGGIWAWDTRQMFF. The CDR3 coding sequence is TGTGCCTGTGACACGGGAGGGATATGGGCCTGGGACACCCGACAGATGTTTTTC.

The table lists this clone with a few counts. With a far larger clone one base away, a read error is the likely cause. Other DNA sequences in this sample translate to the same CDR3. This chain uses TRDV2 with TRDJ1; D remains unclear. Germline CDR1 and CDR2: GEAIGNYY and EKD. This CDR3 has 13 residues. The CDR3 spells CACDTELTDKLIF. CDR3 DNA sequence: TGTGCTTGTGACACCGAGCTCACCGATAAACTCATCTTT.

Concerning this clone itself: Given a far larger clone just one base away, this is likely a sequencing read error. The chain has TRDV2 and TRDJ1, with 8 nucleotides matching TRDD3. V lost 5 bases to trimming and J lost 3 bases; unmatched junction nucleotides: 7. CDR1 and CDR2 (germline): GEAIGNYY, EKD. CDR3 length: 14 amino acids. This CDR3 reads CACGKLGDSDKLIF. For the CDR3, the DNA is TGTGCCTGTGGCAAGCTGGGGGACTCCGATAAACTCATCTTT.

Judged by abundance, this clone is medium-sized (0.01 to 0.1%). The chain couples TRDV2 to TRDJ1; 10 bases map to TRDD3. The germline gives CDR1 GEAIGNYY, CDR2 EKD. With V trimmed by 2 bases and J by 0 bases, 2 bases remained unmatched. The CDR3 covers 15 residues. The CDR3 bases are TGTGCCTGTGACAATCTGGGGGATAACACCGATAAACTCATCTTT. Its protein is CACDNLGDNTDKLIF.

A few counts support this clone. A read error may be the cause here, since a much bigger clone is one base away. Other DNA sequences within the sample encode an identical CDR3. The chain joins TRDV2 to TRDJ1; possibly TRDD3 for D (6 bases). The germline CDR1 and CDR2 sequences are GEAIGNYY and EKD. The CDR3 consists of 15 residues. This chain's CDR3 is CACDTLGRGSDKLIF. CDR3 in DNA: TGTGCCTGCGACACCTTGGGCCGGGGATCGGATAAACTCATCTTT.

A word on this clone: Only one base separates this from a far larger clonotype, so it likely reflects a read error. This rearrangement joins TRDV2 to TRDJ1; TRDD3 agrees at 13 bases. The CDR3 totals 22 residues. Germline CDR1 reads GEAIGNYY; CDR2 reads EKD. CDR3 nucleotide sequence: TGTGCCTGTGACACCGTTTCTTCCTCCTCGACTGGGGGATACGCGTACACCAATAAACTCATCTTT. This translates into CACDTVSSSSTGGYAYTNKLIF.

This clone qualifies as large. This sample includes further DNA sequences coding for the same CDR3. The rearrangement uses TRDV2 and TRDJ1; 10 nucleotides line up with TRDD3. Trimming removed 0 bases from V and 3 bases from J; junction bases left unmatched: 3. This CDR3 contains 15 residues. Germline lookup yields CDR1 GEAIGNYY and CDR2 EKD. This chain's CDR3 is CACDTVGGYSDKLIF. DNA of the CDR3: TGTGCCTGTGACACCGTTGGGGGATACTCCGATAAACTCATCTTT.

As to this clone: The protein recorded in TCRdb matches a much larger clone and deviates from this DNA's translation at residue 4, suggesting a read error; the protein here is obtained by translating the DNA. The chain couples TRDV2 to TRDJ1; TRDD3 aligns across 12 bases. CDR1 and CDR2 from the germline V gene are GEAIGNYY and EKD. The CDR3 is 19 amino acids. The CDR3 protein is CACVTVALGDTRYTDKLIF. As DNA, the CDR3 is TGTGCCTGTGTCACCGTTGCTCTGGGGGATACGCGGTACACCGATAAACTCATCTTT.

This clone was counted a few times. A far larger clone is only one base removed, so a read error is likely. The chain has TRDV2 and TRDJ3, with 8 bases that match TRDD3. Trimming at V came to 5 bases and at J to 0 bases, leaving 14 bases not matched to a gene. This CDR3 is built from 20 residues. Germline lookup yields CDR1 GEAIGNYY and CDR2 EKD. The CDR3 here is CACGTVGGSSSSWDTRQMFF. The CDR3 nucleotides read TGTGCCTGTGGCACGGTTGGGGGATCGTCGAGCTCCTGGGACACCCGACAGATGTTTTTC.

Points on this clone: This sequence may be a read error, since a much larger clone differs from it by one base. Other DNA sequences in this specimen translate into the identical CDR3. The chain is built from TRDV2 and TRDJ1; TRDD3 aligns across 8 bases. There are 15 residues in the CDR3. CDR1 is GEAIGNYY and CDR2 is EKD in the germline V gene. CDR3 coding DNA: TGTGCCTGTGACACGATGGGGGATGAGCTGTTAAAACTCATCTTC. It codes for CACDTMGDELLKLIF.

Concerning this clone: A far larger clone is just one base off, so this is likely a read error. The V call is TRDV2, the J call TRDJ1, with 8 bases lining up with TRDD3. The CDR3 runs to 17 residues. Germline CDR1 and CDR2: GEAIGNYY and EKD. The CDR3, as DNA: TGTGCCCGTGACACCGTAGGTGGGGGATTAGACACCGATAAACTCATCTTT. It yields the protein CARDTVGGGLDTDKLIF.

Concerning this clone: This is likely an artifact of a read error, given a far larger clone one base away. In the same sample, other DNA sequences code for this CDR3. CDR3: CACDPLLTGDTRADKLIF. The CDR3 DNA is TGTGCCTGTGACCCCCTCTTGACGGGGGATACGCGGGCCGATAAACTCATCTTT. The J gene is TRDJ1, the V gene TRDV2; 10 positions match TRDD3. The CDR3 consists of 18 residues. V shed 3 bases and J 3 bases; nucleotides not matched to a gene: 15. CDR1 is GEAIGNYY, CDR2 EKD, per germline.

Concerning this clone: TCRdb shows a much larger clone's protein in place of this DNA's translation, and the two differ at residue 3, likely through a read error; the protein shown is translated from the DNA. V gene TRDV2 combines with J gene TRDJ1; 7 bases are a match to TRDD3. The CDR3 totals 15 residues. The V gene's germline CDR1 is GEAIGNYY and CDR2 EKD. In DNA form, the CDR3 reads TGTGCCCGTGACGATCTTGGGGGAAACACCGATAAACTCATCTTT. Its translation: CARDDLGGNTDKLIF.